The TCR beta chain under discussion was sequenced for a study of post-analysis software for immune sequencing data. Unique molecular identifiers featured in each of the TCR beta cDNA libraries. Input amounts of roughly 0.85 to 11 million T cells were used. These gave roughly 500,000 cDNA molecules, so each molecule approximated one T cell. TCRdb used MiXCR to reprocess the PCR reads, holding one entry per CDR3 protein. This sample carries 800,000 to 950,000 distinct CDR3 sequences, about 50% of them seen once, and the ten largest clones take 4.6%. CDR3 size: 16 residues. Germline lookup yields CDR1 MNHEY and CDR2 SVGAGI. The ends were cut back, 6 bases at V and 4 bases at J, with 19 bases in the middle. This clonotype occurred a few times. What it binds is unknown. Study-wide results and caveats: Comparison with controls showed significantly lower normalized Chao1 diversity in multiple sclerosis patients. TRBV segments more frequent in patients than in controls numbered roughly 5 and included TRBV5-6, TRBV5-1 and TRBV20-1. The authors found that F measure strongly co-clustered same-batch samples.

Material for sequencing was blood. The chain uses TRBV6-5 and TRBJ2-1, with D perhaps matching TRBD2 (6 bases). This clonotype was obtained from a girl under 18 with multiple sclerosis. CDR3 nucleotide sequence: TGTGCCAGCAGACTAGGTGGTGGAGGGGCTTACAATGAGCAGTTCTTC. Translation: CASRLGGGGAYNEQFF.